These 9 T cell receptor beta chains originate from one sample sequenced in a study of identical twins. TCRdb ran MiXCR on the 5' RACE reads and lists one entry per CDR3 protein. The repertoire consists of a few hundred thousand distinct CDR3 sequences, with about 9% occurring once and the leading ten covering 2.5% to 3.5%. The same sample was also used in a study of yellow fever vaccine responses in identical twins.

The source material was CD8+ T cells sorted from blood. The receptor source for this set is a woman younger than 35 in good health.

The chain carries TRBV3-1 and TRBJ2-7; no clear D gene. Germline V gene data show CDR1 as LGHDT and CDR2 as YNNKEL (reference sequence). Trimming cost V 4 bases and J 0 bases, with 10 bases left between them. The CDR3 spans 14 residues. CDR3 coding DNA: TGTGCCAGCAGCCGAGAAATAAGCTCCTACGAGCAGTACTTC. Residues: CASSREISSYEQYF.

This clonotype was counted a few times. The CDR3 loop reads CSVEGAGDTYEQYF. DNA of the CDR3: TGCAGCGTTGAGGGGGCGGGGGATACCTACGAGCAGTACTTC. The V call is TRBV29-1, the J call TRBJ2-7; D is perhaps TRBD2 (7 bases). In germline, CDR1 is SQVTM, CDR2 ANQGSEA. This CDR3 comprises 14 residues. V dropped 3 bases and J dropped 2 bases, with 14 bases sitting between them.

This clonotype was seen a few times. The V and J genes are TRBV10-3 and TRBJ2-7, with a possible D match to TRBD1 (6 bases). Between the trimmed V and J ends, which lost 6 bases and 3 bases, there was a span of 12 bases. The CDR3 sequence is 13 residues long. Germline V lookup: CDR1 ENHRY, CDR2 SYGVKD. CDR3 nucleotide sequence: TGTGCCATCAGGGTGACAGGAAACTACGAGCAGTACTTC. Its protein product is CAIRVTGNYEQYF.

This chain uses TRBV9 with TRBJ2-7; TRBD2 matches 10 bases. Trimming removed 5 bases from V and 2 bases from J; junction bases left unmatched: 4. This CDR3 has 14 amino acids. CDR1 is SGDLS, CDR2 YYNGEE, per germline. CDR3 residues: CASSASGGPYEQYF. CDR3 DNA: TGTGCCAGCAGTGCTAGCGGGGGCCCCTACGAGCAGTACTTC.

This clonotype appeared a few times. This chain joins TRBV11-2 and TRBJ1-1; the D is unclear. V was shortened by 0 bases and J by 9 bases, with 11 bases between the two germline ends. CDR1 is SGHAT and CDR2 is FQNNGV in the germline V gene. This CDR3 comprises 13 residues. Written as DNA, the CDR3 is TGTGCCAGCAGCTTAGATTTAAACGAAAAAGCTTTCTTT. This sequence encodes CASSLDLNEKAFF.

This clonotype was counted at least ten times. The J gene is TRBJ1-1, the V gene TRBV29-1; D is ambiguous. Trimming took off 2 bases at V and 4 bases at J, with 8 bases between the two ends. CDR1 is SQVTM, CDR2 ANQGSEA, per germline. The CDR3 is made up of 12 amino acids. In nucleotides, the CDR3 is TGCAGCGTTGAAACTTTGACCACTGAAGCTTTCTTT. This codes for CSVETLTTEAFF.

This clonotype was observed many times. The chain links TRBV5-6 to TRBJ2-1, with 11 nucleotides matching TRBD2. Germline V gene sequence: CDR1 SGHDT, CDR2 YYEEEE. V was pared by 4 bases and J by 5 bases, with 8 bases of the junction left unmatched. The CDR3 extends over 16 amino acids. CDR3: CASSPLAGGSNNEQFF. DNA for the CDR3: TGTGCCAGCAGCCCCTTAGCGGGAGGGTCAAACAATGAGCAGTTCTTC.

This clonotype was recorded many times. The chain links TRBV7-9 to TRBJ1-2; 7 positions agree with TRBD1. The CDR3 has 12 amino acids. The V gene's germline CDR1 is SEHNR and CDR2 FQNEAQ (reference sequence). Germline trimming cut 5 bases from V and 6 bases from J; bases unmatched to any gene: 3. CDR3 in DNA: TGTGCCAGCAGCACAACAGGGGATGGCTACACCTTC. This sequence encodes CASSTTGDGYTF.

This clonotype was counted many times. This sequence joins TRBV6-5 and TRBJ2-4; 7 positions match TRBD1. The CDR3 consists of 12 residues. Trimming removed 3 bases from V and 11 bases from J; junction bases left unmatched: 4. The V gene's germline CDR1 is MNHEY and CDR2 SVGAGI. The DNA for the CDR3 is TGTGCCAGCAGTTATTCGGGACAGTTTCAGTACTTC. As protein: CASSYSGQFQYF.